The 18 T cell receptor beta chains reported below all come from one sample, sequenced in a study of T cells in Graves' hyperthyroidism and ophthalmopathy. Using RNA transcripts as the source, TCR beta CDR3 regions were amplified. An initial round of RT-PCR targeting the TCR CDR3 relied on the HTBI primer set. TCRdb re-derived calls from the multiplex PCR reads in MiXCR, one entry per CDR3 protein. Here the sample spans 490,000 or so distinct CDR3 sequences, roughly 16% being singletons. Sequenced sample: blood. The receptors were gathered from a woman aged 25 to 39 with Graves' ophthalmopathy.

This clonotype was seen a few times. V usage is TRBV28 and J usage is TRBJ2-7; D uncertain. The germline CDR1 and CDR2 sequences are MDHEN and SYDVKM. The CDR3 contains 11 residues. V was trimmed by 8 bases and J by 6 bases, leaving 11 bases between them. The CDR3 spells CASESYTEQYF. The DNA for the CDR3 is TGTGCCAGCGAGAGCTACACCGAGCAGTACTTC.

This chain uses TRBV20-1 with TRBJ1-1; 9 bases align to TRBD1. CDR3 length: 14 amino acids. J gave up 4 bases and V 6 bases, and 9 bases lay outside the gene matches. Germline V lookup: CDR1 DFQATT, CDR2 SNEGSKA (reference sequence). CDR3 sequence (DNA): TGCAGTGCGAGCTACGGGACAGGGCTCACTGAAGCTTTCTTT. Encoded protein: CSASYGTGLTEAFF.

The genes are TRBV9 and TRBJ2-2, with D tentatively TRBD1 or TRBD2 (6 bases each). The V end lost 0 bases, the J end lost 6 bases, and 12 bases lay between the germline ends. Germline lookup yields CDR1 SGDLS and CDR2 YYNGEE. CDR3 length: 15 residues. CDR3 residues: CASSVEGGRSGELFF. CDR3 sequence (DNA): TGTGCCAGCAGCGTAGAGGGGGGAAGATCCGGGGAGCTGTTTTTT.

This chain uses TRBV9 with TRBJ1-2; D not certain. The CDR3 contains 15 residues. Trimming pared 2 bases from V and 2 bases from J, leaving 13 bases between. Germline loops: CDR1 SGDLS, CDR2 YYNGEE. CDR3 loop: CASSVKGGSNYGYTF. Written as DNA, the CDR3 is TGTGCCAGCAGCGTTAAAGGAGGATCAAACTATGGCTACACCTTC.

This rearrangement joins TRBV15 to TRBJ1-6; D is undetermined. Trimming pared 0 bases from V and 10 bases from J, leaving 7 bases between. The CDR3 spans 13 residues. Germline lookup yields CDR1 LNHNV and CDR2 YYDKDF (reference sequence). For the CDR3, the DNA is TGTGCCACCAGCAGAGATCTGGGCTCACCCCTCCACTTT. Translated: CATSRDLGSPLHF. Using reference TRBV15 and TRBJ1-6 for the parts outside the CDR3, the full variable domain is DAMVIQNPRYQVTQFGKPVTLSCSQTLNHNVMYWYQQKSSQAPKLLFHYYDKDFNNEADTPDNFQSRRPNTSFCFLDIRSPGLGDTAMYLCATSRDLGSPLHFGNGTRLTVT.

This clonotype was seen at least ten times. This sequence joins TRBV12-3 or TRBV12-4 and TRBJ2-2, with a tentative D call TRBD2 (5 bases). This CDR3 has 16 amino acids. The V end was cut by 1 base, the J end by 5 bases, with 14 bases between. CDR3 loop: CASSLGLAGLTGELFF. Here the CDR3 DNA reads TGTGCCAGCAGTTTAGGGCTAGCCGGGCTGACCGGGGAGCTGTTTTTT.

The sample holds a few counts of this clonotype. The rearrangement joins TRBV28 to TRBJ1-1; D is possibly TRBD1 (6 bases). CDR1 is MDHEN, CDR2 SYDVKM, per germline. The CDR3 totals 16 residues. V was trimmed by 6 bases and J by 2 bases, leaving 19 bases between them. CDR3 sequence reads: CASSPGGANPNTEAFF. CDR3 bases: TGTGCCAGCAGCCCTGGGGGGGCGAATCCCAACACTGAAGCTTTCTTT.

The chain is built from TRBV3-1 and TRBJ2-1; 9 bases are shared with TRBD2. J lost 10 bases, V lost 3 bases, and 10 bases had no gene match. Germline-derived CDR1 and CDR2 are LGHDT and YNNKEL (reference sequence). The CDR3 loop spans 15 amino acids. The CDR3: CASSHYSGGLPEQFF. CDR3 bases: TGTGCCAGCAGCCACTATAGCGGGGGCCTCCCAGAGCAGTTCTTC.

This clonotype was found many times. In DNA, the CDR3 is TGCAGTGCTAGTATCCCTGACACAGATACGCAGTATTTT. It specifies CSASIPDTDTQYF. The chain joins TRBV20-1 to TRBJ2-3; no firm D call. This CDR3 comprises 13 residues. V shed 3 bases and J shed 2 bases, with 9 bases lying between them. Per germline, CDR1 DFQATT and CDR2 SNEGSKA (reference sequence).

This clonotype was recorded many times. The chain carries TRBV20-1 and TRBJ1-5; D gene uncertain. Germline CDR1 is DFQATT and CDR2 is SNEGSKA (reference sequence). V lost 5 bases, J lost 7 bases, and 6 bases lay in between. The CDR3 is 10 residues long. CDR3 amino acids: CSALGQPQHF. CDR3 coding DNA: TGCAGTGCTCTAGGACAGCCCCAGCATTTT.

This clonotype was observed many times. The chain recombines TRBV29-1 with TRBJ2-1; D possibly corresponds to TRBD2 (6 bases). The germline V and J ends were trimmed by 3 bases and 6 bases, with 27 bases remaining between them. Germline V gene data show CDR1 as SQVTM and CDR2 as ANQGSEA. This CDR3 is built from 18 residues. The CDR3: CSVDGEETRASSGNEQFF. CDR3 nucleotides: TGCAGCGTTGACGGGGAAGAGACTAGAGCCTCGTCGGGCAATGAGCAGTTCTTC.

The rearrangement uses TRBV12-3 or TRBV12-4 and TRBJ2-1, with 7 bases identical to TRBD1. Trimming took 2 bases from V and 9 from J; bases not matched to a gene: 7. The CDR3 sequence is 14 residues long. The CDR3 spells CASSLRGPDSEQFF. In DNA, the CDR3 is TGTGCCAGCAGTTTAAGGGGGCCCGACAGTGAGCAGTTCTTC.

This clonotype was counted ten times or more. The chain has TRBV12-3 or TRBV12-4 and TRBJ1-4; no clear D. V lost 6 bases, J lost 6 bases, and 8 bases lay in between. The CDR3 length is 12 residues. The CDR3 loop reads CASSRTDEKLFF. DNA of the CDR3: TGTGCCAGCAGCAGAACCGATGAAAAACTGTTTTTT.

This clonotype was seen a handful of times. The V call is TRBV6-5, the J call TRBJ2-1; no definite D call. V dropped 0 bases and J dropped 10 bases, with 10 bases sitting between them. The germline V gene encodes CDR1 MNHEY and CDR2 SVGAGI. This CDR3 has 13 amino acids. For the CDR3, the DNA is TGTGCCAGCAGTTACTCCGACTTAGGCGAGCAGTTCTTC. It codes for CASSYSDLGEQFF.

This clonotype was picked up many times. The gene calls are TRBV3-1 and TRBJ2-7; D perhaps matches TRBD2 (7 bases). The length of the CDR3 is 13 residues. Trimming removed 3 bases from V and 2 bases from J, with 8 bases in between. Germline CDR1 reads LGHDT; CDR2 reads YNNKEL (reference sequence). The CDR3, as DNA: TGTGCCAGCAGCCAGGGGGGGCCCTACGAGCAGTACTTC. Protein sequence: CASSQGGPYEQYF.

Note on this clonotype: Because it lacks the conserved phenylalanine or tryptophan at the end, this CDR3 is likely a read error. This chain connects TRBV6-5 to TRBJ2-5; TRBD1 or TRBD2 may be the D gene (5 bases each). V was cut by 2 bases and J by 5 bases, with 15 bases left in between. The CDR3 extends over 15 amino acids. Germline-derived CDR1 and CDR2 are MNHEY and SVGAGI. Here the CDR3 reads CASSYGGTSTETQYL. The DNA for the CDR3 is TGTGCCAGCAGTTACGGGGGTACCTCAACGGAGACCCAGTACCTC.

The chain couples TRBV7-2 to TRBJ2-7, with 12 positions matching TRBD2. Germline V gene lookup returns CDR1 SGHTA and CDR2 FQGNSA. The CDR3 is 13 amino acids. Trimming took 5 bases from V and 6 from J; bases not matched to a gene: 2. The CDR3 reads CASSTGLAGEQYF. The DNA for the CDR3 is TGTGCCAGCAGCACGGGACTAGCGGGCGAGCAGTACTTC.

This clonotype was picked up many times. The chain uses TRBV20-1 and TRBJ1-1; D not resolved. CDR1 is DFQATT, CDR2 SNEGSKA, per germline (reference sequence). The CDR3 loop spans 14 amino acids. V was shortened by 1 base and J by 4 bases, with 13 bases between the two germline ends. The CDR3 reads CSARGEGSGTEAFF. The CDR3 region has the DNA TGCAGTGCTAGAGGGGAGGGTTCTGGCACTGAAGCTTTCTTT.